These T cell receptor beta chains were read from a single sample in a study of cytomegalovirus exposure and HLA in healthy donors. Libraries were prepared by immunoSEQ multiplex PCR; TCRdb keeps only in-frame clonotypes and omits some of them. Of around 130,000 clones listed, around 83% are singletons. Sequenced: PBMCs. These receptors were obtained from a girl aged 2 to 9 in good health and CMV-seronegative. The CDR3 runs from the conserved cysteine through the conserved F or W. The D gene is left open where the match is weak. The size of a clone is reported for some rows only, either as once, few or many, or as a class for expanded clones.

NA	TRBV6-6	NA	TRBJ2-5	TGTGCCAGCTCTAGCCGGGACTGGGAGACCCAGTACTTC	CASSSRDWETQYF
NA	TRBV30	NA	TRBJ2-3	TGTGCCTGGGCACGCCCCGACAATACGCAGTATTTT	CAWARPDNTQYF
NA	TRBV10-1	TRBD1	TRBJ1-2	TGCGCCAGCAGTGAGTCCTACCCCTACGGGACAGGACCCCTCCTGTATGGCTACACCTTC	CASSESYPYGTGPLLYGYTF
NA	TRBV29-1	NA	TRBJ1-1	TGCAGCGCAATCAGGGTAGGCACTGAAGCTTTCTTT	CSAIRVGTEAFF
NA	TRBV6-5	NA	TRBJ2-7	TGTGCCAGCAGCGAGACAATTATCCACGAGCAGTACTTC	CASSETIIHEQYF
NA	TRBV2	TRBD1	TRBJ1-6	TGTGCCAGCAGTGAGGGGACAGGGGAAGTTTCACCCCTCCACTTT	CASSEGTGEVSPLHF
NA	TRBV12-5	NA	TRBJ1-6	TGTGCTAGTGGTTTGACCCCACCGACAAGTACCCTCCACTTT	CASGLTPPTSTLHF
once	TRBV10-1	NA	TRBJ1-1	TGCGCCAGCAGCTCGGGACAGAACACTGAAGCTTTCTTT	CASSSGQNTEAFF
NA	TRBV6-6	NA	TRBJ2-3	TGTGCCAGCCAGTCTAGCGACCCTGGCACAGATACGCAGTATTTT	CASQSSDPGTDTQYF
NA	TRBV28	TRBD1	TRBJ1-5	TGTGCCAGCAGTGGAAGACAGGGGGCCTATCAGCCCCAGCATTTT	CASSGRQGAYQPQHF
NA	TRBV27	NA	TRBJ2-3	TGTGCCAGCAGTCAGGTAGTTACAGATACGCAGTATTTT	CASSQVVTDTQYF
NA	TRBV5-1	TRBD2	TRBJ2-3	TGCGCCAGCAGCTTTTTAGCGGGGGGCACCACAGATACGCAGTATTTT	CASSFLAGGTTDTQYF
NA	TRBV25-1	NA	TRBJ2-1	TGTGCCAGCAGTGGCGACTACAATGAGCAGTTCTTC	CASSGDYNEQFF
NA	TRBV19	NA	TRBJ1-4	TGTGCCAGTAGTGTCAACGTAGCGCGGGAAAAACTGTTTTTT	CASSVNVAREKLFF
NA	TRBV30	NA	TRBJ1-2	TGTGCCTGGAGTGCAGGGAACTATGGCTACACCTTC	CAWSAGNYGYTF
NA	TRBV13	NA	TRBJ2-7	TGTGCCAGCAGCTTAAACAGGGCCTACGAGCAGTACTTC	CASSLNRAYEQYF
NA	TRBV2	NA	TRBJ1-4	TGTGCCAGCATCCCCACGGGGGGCTCTGAAAAACTGTTTTTT	CASIPTGGSEKLFF
NA	TRBV30	NA	TRBJ1-3	TGTGCCTGGAGTCCCGAGTTACGAAACACCATATATTTT	CAWSPELRNTIYF
NA	TRBV10-2	TRBD2	TRBJ2-3	TGCGCCAGCAGTGCGCTAGCGGGAGGGCCAGATACGCAGTATTTT	CASSALAGGPDTQYF
few	TRBV15	TRBD2	TRBJ2-3	TGTGCCACCAGCGGTAGCGGGGGGGCGACAGATACGCAGTATTTT	CATSGSGGATDTQYF
NA	TRBV30	NA	TRBJ1-1	TGTGCCTGGAGTGGCGGGTGGAACACTGAAGCTTTCTTT	CAWSGGWNTEAFF
few	TRBV30	TRBD1	TRBJ2-7	TGTGCCTGGAGTGTTGGGGCAGGGGGCTACGAGCAGTACTTC	CAWSVGAGGYEQYF
once	TRBV4-3	TRBD2	TRBJ2-1	TGCGCCAGCAGCCAAGAAGGACTAGCGGGGGGACAGGGGAATGAGCAGTTCTTC	CASSQEGLAGGQGNEQFF
NA	TRBV2	TRBD2	TRBJ2-5	TGTGCCAGCAGTGTGGGACTAGCGGGAGTTCTGGAGACCCAGTACTTC	CASSVGLAGVLETQYF
NA	TRBV5-1	NA	TRBJ1-2	TGCGCCAGCAGCTTGGGGCGGGGCAACTATGGCTACACCTTC	CASSLGRGNYGYTF
NA	TRBV13	NA	TRBJ1-1	TGTGCCAGCAGCTTAGGTAACAGGGTCTCTGAAGCTTTCTTT	CASSLGNRVSEAFF
NA	TRBV6-1	NA	TRBJ2-4	TGTGCCAGCCTAACAGGTTCCAAAAACATTCAGTACTTC	CASLTGSKNIQYF
NA	TRBV4-1	TRBD2	TRBJ2-1	TGCGCCAGCAGCCAACCACCAGGACTAGGTCCAAACAATGAGCAGTTCTTC	CASSQPPGLGPNNEQFF
NA	TRBV27	TRBD2	TRBJ2-7	TGTGCCAGCAGTTCAAGACTAGCGGGGGGAACCTACGAGCAGTACTTC	CASSSRLAGGTYEQYF
NA	TRBV7-8	TRBD1	TRBJ2-5	TGTGCCAGCAGCGCGGACAGGAAAGAGACCCAGTACTTC	CASSADRKETQYF
NA	TRBV7-9	TRBD1	TRBJ1-2	TGTGCCAGCATTCCCCGGGGACAGGTTGACTATGGCTACACCTTC	CASIPRGQVDYGYTF
NA	TRBV5-4	TRBD2	TRBJ2-5	TGTGCCAGCAGCTTACGACTAGCTGGGGGGGAGACCCAGTACTTC	CASSLRLAGGETQYF
NA	TRBV6-6	NA	TRBJ1-1	TGTGCCAGCAGGAGCGGTATGAACACTGAAGCTTTCTTT	CASRSGMNTEAFF
NA	TRBV9	TRBD1	TRBJ1-6	TGTGCCAGCAGCGTGGAGGACAGGGGTAATTCACCCCTCCACTTT	CASSVEDRGNSPLHF
NA	TRBV7-9	TRBD2	TRBJ2-3	TGTGCCAGCAGCTTAAGGAGCGGGGGGGCCACTAGCACAGATACGCAGTATTTT	CASSLRSGGATSTDTQYF
NA	TRBV11-2	NA	TRBJ2-5	TGTGCCAGCAGCTTAGACCTGGGGTTTGGGGGTAGCGGCTCCAAAGAGACCCAGTACTTC	CASSLDLGFGGSGSKETQYF
NA	TRBV25-1	NA	TRBJ2-7	TGTGCCAGCAGTGCCAACAGGGTAGGGAGCCTATACGAGCAGTACTTC	CASSANRVGSLYEQYF
once	TRBV28	NA	TRBJ1-3	TGTGCCAGCAGACCCCTTGACAGGCCTGGAAACACCATATATTTT	CASRPLDRPGNTIYF
NA	TRBV5-4	NA	TRBJ2-1	TGTGCCAGCAGCTCCCTAGGGGGGGCGACCTACAATGAGCAGTTCTTC	CASSSLGGATYNEQFF
NA	TRBV7-9	TRBD2	TRBJ2-7	TGTGCCAGCAGCGTCGCGGCGGGGGGCGGGGGTTACGAGCAGTACTTC	CASSVAAGGGGYEQYF
few	TRBV10-2	NA	TRBJ1-1	TGCGCCAGCAGTCAAGACAGGTCGGTCACTGAAGCTTTCTTT	CASSQDRSVTEAFF